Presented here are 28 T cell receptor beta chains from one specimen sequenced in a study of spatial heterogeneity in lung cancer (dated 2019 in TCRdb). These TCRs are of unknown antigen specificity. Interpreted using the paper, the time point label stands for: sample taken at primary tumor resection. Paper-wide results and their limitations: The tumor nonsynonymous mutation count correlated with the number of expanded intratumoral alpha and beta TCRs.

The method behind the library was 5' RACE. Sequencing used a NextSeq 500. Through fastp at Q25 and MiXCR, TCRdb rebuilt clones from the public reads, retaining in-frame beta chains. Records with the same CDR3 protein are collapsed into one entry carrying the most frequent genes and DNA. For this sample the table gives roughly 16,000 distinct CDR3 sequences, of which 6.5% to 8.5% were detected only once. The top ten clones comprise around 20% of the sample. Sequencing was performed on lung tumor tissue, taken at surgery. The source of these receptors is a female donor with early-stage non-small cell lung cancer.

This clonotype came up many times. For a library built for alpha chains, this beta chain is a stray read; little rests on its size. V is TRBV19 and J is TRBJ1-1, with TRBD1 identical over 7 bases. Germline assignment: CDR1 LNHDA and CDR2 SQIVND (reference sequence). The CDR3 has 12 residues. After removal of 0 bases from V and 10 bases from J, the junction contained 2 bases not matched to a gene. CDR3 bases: TGTGCCAGTAGTATAGAGGGACAGAGAGCTTTCTTT. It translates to CASSIEGQRAFF.

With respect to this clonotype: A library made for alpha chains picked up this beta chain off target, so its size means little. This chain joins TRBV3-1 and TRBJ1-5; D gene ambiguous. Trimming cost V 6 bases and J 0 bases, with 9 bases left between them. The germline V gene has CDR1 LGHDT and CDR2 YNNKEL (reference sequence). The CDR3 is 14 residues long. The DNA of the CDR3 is TGTGCCAGCAGTCCAGATAATAGCAATCAGCCCCAGCATTTT. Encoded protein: CASSPDNSNQPQHF.

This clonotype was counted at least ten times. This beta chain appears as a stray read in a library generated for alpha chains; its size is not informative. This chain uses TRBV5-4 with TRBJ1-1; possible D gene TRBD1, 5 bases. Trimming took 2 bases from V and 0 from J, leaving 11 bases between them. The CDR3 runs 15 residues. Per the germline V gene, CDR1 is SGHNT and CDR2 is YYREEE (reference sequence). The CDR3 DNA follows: TGTGCCAGCAGCTTAGGAGGGGCTATGAACACTGAAGCTTTCTTT. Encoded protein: CASSLGGAMNTEAFF.

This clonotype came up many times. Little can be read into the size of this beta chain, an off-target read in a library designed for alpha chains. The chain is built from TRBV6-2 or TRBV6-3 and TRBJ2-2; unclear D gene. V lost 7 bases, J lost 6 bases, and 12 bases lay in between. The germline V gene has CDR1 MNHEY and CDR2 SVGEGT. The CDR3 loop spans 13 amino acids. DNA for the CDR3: TGTGCCAGCAATGCAGGTTGGGCCGGGGAGCTGTTTTTT. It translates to CASNAGWAGELFF.

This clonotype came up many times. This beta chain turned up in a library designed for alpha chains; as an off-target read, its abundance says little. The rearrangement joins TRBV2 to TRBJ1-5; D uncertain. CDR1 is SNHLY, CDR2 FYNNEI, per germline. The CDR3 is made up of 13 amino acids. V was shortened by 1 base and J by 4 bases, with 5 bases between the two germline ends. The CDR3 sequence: CASSEDLNQPQHF. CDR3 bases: TGTGCCAGCAGTGAAGACCTTAATCAGCCCCAGCATTTT. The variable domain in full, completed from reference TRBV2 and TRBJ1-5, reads EPEVTQTPSHQVTQMGQEVILRCVPISNHLYFYWYRQILGQKVEFLVSFYNNEISEKSEIFDDQFSVERPDGSNFTLKIRSTKLEDSAMYFCASSEDLNQPQHFGDGTRLSIL.

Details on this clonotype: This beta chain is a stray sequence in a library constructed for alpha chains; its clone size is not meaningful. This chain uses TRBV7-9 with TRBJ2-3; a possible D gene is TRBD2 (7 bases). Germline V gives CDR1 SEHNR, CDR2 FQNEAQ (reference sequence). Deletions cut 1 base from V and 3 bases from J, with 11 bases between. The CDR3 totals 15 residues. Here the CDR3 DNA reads TGTGCCAGCAGCTTAGAGGGGGGGTGGACAGATACGCAGTATTTT. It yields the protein CASSLEGGWTDTQYF.

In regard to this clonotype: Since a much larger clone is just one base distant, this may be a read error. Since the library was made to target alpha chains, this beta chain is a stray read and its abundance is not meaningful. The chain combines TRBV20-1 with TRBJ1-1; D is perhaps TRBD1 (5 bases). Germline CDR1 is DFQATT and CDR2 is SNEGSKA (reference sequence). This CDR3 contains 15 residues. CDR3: CGARDTFQGYTEAFF. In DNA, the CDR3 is TGCGGTGCTAGAGACACCTTTCAGGGATACACTGAAGCTTTCTTT.

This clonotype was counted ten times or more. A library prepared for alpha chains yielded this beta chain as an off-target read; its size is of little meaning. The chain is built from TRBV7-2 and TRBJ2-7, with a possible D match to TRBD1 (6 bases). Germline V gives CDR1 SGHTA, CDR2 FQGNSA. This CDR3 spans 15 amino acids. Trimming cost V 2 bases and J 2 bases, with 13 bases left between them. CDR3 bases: TGTGCCAGCAGCTTAATGGCAGGGGCCCCCTACGAGCAGTACTTC. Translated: CASSLMAGAPYEQYF.

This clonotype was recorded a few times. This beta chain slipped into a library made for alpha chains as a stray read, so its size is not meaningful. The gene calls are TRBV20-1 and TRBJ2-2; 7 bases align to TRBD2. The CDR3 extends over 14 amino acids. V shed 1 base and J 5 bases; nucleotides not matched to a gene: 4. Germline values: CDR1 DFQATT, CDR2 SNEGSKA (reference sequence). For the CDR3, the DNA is TGCAGTGCTAGAGCGGGGGGATGGACCGGGGAGCTGTTTTTT. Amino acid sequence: CSARAGGWTGELFF.

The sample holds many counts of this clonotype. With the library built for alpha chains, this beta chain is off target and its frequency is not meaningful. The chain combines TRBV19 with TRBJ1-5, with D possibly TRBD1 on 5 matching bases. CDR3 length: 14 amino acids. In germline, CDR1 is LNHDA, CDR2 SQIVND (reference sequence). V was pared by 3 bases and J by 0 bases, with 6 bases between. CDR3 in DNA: TGTGCCAGTAGTATTGGGGGTAGCAATCAGCCCCAGCATTTT. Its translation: CASSIGGSNQPQHF.

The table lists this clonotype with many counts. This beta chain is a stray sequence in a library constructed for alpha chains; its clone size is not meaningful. CDR3 amino acids: CASSLTGATTGELFF. DNA for the CDR3: TGTGCCAGCAGCTTAACCGGGGCGACCACCGGGGAGCTGTTTTTT. The chain couples TRBV11-2 to TRBJ2-2; D possibly uses TRBD1 or TRBD2 (5 bases each). The germline V gene has CDR1 SGHAT and CDR2 FQNNGV. This CDR3 spans 15 amino acids. The V and J ends lost 2 bases and 4 bases respectively, with 11 bases between them. The entire variable domain, with the rest obtained from reference TRBV11-2 and TRBJ2-2, is as follows: EAGVAQSPRYKIIEKRQSVAFWCNPISGHATLYWYQQILGQGPKLLIQFQNNGVVDDSQLPKDRFSAERLKGVDSTLKIQPAKLEDSAVYLCASSLTGATTGELFFGEGSRLTVL.

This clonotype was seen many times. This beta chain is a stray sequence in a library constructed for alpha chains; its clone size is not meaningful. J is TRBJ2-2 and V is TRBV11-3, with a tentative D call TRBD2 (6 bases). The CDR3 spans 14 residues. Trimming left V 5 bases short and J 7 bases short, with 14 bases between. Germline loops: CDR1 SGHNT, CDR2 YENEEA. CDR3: CASSTGLLGGELFF. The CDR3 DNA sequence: TGTGCCAGCAGCACGGGACTTTTGGGCGGGGAGCTGTTTTTT.

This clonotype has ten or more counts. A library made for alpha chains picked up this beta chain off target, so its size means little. CDR3 amino acids: CASSLTGTGNEKLFF. The CDR3 DNA is TGTGCCAGCAGCCTTACAGGGACGGGGAATGAAAAACTGTTTTTT. The rearrangement links TRBV5-8 to TRBJ1-4; the D gene is possibly TRBD1 (6 bases). This CDR3 has 15 amino acids. Between the trimmed V and J ends, which lost 4 bases and 5 bases, there was a span of 15 bases. CDR1 SGHTS and CDR2 YDEGEE come from the germline V gene.

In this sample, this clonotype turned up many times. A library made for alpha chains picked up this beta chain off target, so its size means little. In DNA, the CDR3 is TGCGCCAGCAGCTTGTTGCAGGGTGAGACCCAGTACTTC. Protein: CASSLLQGETQYF. The J gene is TRBJ2-5, the V gene TRBV5-1; D is possibly TRBD1 (5 bases). The CDR3 length is 13 residues. Trimming stripped 1 base from V and 5 bases from J, with 9 bases between. Germline V CDR1 and CDR2: SGHRS, YFSETQ.

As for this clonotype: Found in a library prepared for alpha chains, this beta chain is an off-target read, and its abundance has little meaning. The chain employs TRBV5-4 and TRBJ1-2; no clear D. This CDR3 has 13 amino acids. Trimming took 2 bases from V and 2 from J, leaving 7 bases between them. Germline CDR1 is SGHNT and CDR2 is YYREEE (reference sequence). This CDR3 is CASSFLQNYGYTF. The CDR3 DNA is TGTGCCAGCAGCTTTTTACAGAACTATGGCTACACCTTC.

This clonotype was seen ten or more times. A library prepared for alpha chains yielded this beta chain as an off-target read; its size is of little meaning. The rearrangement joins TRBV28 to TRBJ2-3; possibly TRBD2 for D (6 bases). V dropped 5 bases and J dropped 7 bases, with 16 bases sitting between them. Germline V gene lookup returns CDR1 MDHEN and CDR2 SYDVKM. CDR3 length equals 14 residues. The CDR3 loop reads CASSPTGAGNTQYF. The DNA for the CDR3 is TGTGCCAGCAGTCCTACCGGCGCGGGGAATACGCAGTATTTT.

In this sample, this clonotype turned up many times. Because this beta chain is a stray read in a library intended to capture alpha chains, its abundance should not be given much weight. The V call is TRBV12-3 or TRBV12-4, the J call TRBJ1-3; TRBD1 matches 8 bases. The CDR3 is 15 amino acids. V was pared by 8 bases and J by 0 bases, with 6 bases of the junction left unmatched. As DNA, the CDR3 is TGTGCCAGCTCGACAGGGGCCATCTCTGGAAACACCATATATTTT. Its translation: CASSTGAISGNTIYF.

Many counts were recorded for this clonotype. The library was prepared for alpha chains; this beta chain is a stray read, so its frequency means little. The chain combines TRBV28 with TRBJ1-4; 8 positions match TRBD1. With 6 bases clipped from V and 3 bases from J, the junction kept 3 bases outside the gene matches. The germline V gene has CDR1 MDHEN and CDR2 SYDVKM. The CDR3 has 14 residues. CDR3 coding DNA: TGTGCCAGCAGGACAGGGGAAGCTAATGAAAAACTGTTTTTT. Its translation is CASRTGEANEKLFF.

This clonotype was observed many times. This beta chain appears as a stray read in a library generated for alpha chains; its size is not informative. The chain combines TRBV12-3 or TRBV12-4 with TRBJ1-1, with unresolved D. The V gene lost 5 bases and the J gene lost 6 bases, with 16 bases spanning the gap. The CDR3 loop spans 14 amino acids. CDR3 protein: CASSRVAGSAEAFF. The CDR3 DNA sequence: TGTGCCAGCAGTCGAGTGGCCGGGTCCGCTGAAGCTTTCTTT.

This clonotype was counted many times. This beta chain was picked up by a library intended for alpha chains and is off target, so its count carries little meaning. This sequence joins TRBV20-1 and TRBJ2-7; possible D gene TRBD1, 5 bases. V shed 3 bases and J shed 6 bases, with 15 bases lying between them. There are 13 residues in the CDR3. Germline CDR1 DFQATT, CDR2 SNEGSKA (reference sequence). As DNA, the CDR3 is TGCAGTGCTAGCGATGAGAAAGGGGCCGAGCAGTACTTC. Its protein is CSASDEKGAEQYF.

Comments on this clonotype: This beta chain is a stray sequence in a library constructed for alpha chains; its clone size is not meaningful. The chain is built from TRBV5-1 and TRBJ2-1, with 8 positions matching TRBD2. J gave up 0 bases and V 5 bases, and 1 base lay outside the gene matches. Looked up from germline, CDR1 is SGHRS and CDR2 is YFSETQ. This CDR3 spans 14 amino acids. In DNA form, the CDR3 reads TGCGCCAGCAGACTAGCGGACTCCTACAATGAGCAGTTCTTC. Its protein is CASRLADSYNEQFF.

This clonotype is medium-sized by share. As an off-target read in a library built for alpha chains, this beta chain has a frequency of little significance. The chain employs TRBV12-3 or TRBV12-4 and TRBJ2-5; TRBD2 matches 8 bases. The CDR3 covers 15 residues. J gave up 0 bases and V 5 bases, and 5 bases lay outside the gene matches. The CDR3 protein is CASSPTAGDQETQYF. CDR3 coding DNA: TGTGCCAGCAGTCCCACAGCGGGGGACCAAGAGACCCAGTACTTC.

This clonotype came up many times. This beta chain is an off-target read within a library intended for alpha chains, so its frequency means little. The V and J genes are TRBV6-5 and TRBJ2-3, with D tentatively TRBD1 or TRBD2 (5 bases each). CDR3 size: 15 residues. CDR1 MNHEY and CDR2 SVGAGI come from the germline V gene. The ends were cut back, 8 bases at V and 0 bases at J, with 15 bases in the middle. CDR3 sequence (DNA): TGTGCCAGCCTCCTCAGAGGGGCGAGCACAGATACGCAGTATTTT. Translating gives CASLLRGASTDTQYF.

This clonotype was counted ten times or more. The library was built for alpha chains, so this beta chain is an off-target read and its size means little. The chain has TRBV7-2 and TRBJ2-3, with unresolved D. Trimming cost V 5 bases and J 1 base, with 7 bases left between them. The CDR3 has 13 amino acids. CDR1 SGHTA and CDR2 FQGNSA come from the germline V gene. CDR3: CASSASGTDTQYF. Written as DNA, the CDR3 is TGTGCCAGCAGCGCCTCCGGCACAGATACGCAGTATTTT.

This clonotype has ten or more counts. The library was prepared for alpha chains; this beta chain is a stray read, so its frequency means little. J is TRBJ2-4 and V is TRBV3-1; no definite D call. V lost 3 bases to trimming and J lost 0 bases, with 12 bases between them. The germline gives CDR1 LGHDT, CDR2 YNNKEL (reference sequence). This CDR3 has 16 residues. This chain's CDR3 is CASSHTDHGAKNIQYF. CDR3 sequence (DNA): TGTGCCAGCAGCCACACGGACCACGGAGCCAAAAACATTCAGTACTTC.

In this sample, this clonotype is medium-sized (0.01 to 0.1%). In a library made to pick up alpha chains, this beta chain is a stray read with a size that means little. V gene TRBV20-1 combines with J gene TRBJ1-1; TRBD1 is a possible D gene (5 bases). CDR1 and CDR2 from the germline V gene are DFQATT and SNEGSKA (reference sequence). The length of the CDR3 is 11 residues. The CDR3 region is CKPGRSTEAFF. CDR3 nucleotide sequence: TGCAAACCGGGGCGAAGCACTGAAGCTTTCTTT.

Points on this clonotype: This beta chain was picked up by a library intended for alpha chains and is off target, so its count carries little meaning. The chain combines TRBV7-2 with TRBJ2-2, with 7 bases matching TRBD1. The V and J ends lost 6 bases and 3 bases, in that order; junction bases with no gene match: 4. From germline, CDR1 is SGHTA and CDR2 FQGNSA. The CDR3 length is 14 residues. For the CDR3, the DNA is TGTGCCAGCAGTTTTACAGGGGACACCGGGGAGCTGTTTTTT. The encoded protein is CASSFTGDTGELFF.

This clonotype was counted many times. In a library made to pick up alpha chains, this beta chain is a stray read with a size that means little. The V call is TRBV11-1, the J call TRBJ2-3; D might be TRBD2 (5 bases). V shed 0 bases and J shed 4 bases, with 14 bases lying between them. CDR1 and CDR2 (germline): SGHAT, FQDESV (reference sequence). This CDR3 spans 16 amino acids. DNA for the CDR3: TGTGCCAGCAGCTTAGCAGGAGGACTGGTCCCAGATACGCAGTATTTT. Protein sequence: CASSLAGGLVPDTQYF.